The clone carrying this T cell receptor (beta chain) was seen only once. Here immunoSEQ multiplex PCR was the method, and the copy in TCRdb shows in-frame clones only, minus some. The profile shows around 190,000 clones, approximately 88% of them singletons. This record comes from a study of blood T cell repertoires in COVID-19. Across the study: Collection of acute and convalescent COVID-19 samples took place in the United States, Italy and Spain. The cDNA or gDNA used as material had been derived from T cells, B-cell-depleted T cells, or PBMCs.

Resolution of symptoms, clearance, or two negative PCRs was present in recovered Cohort 3 donors. Sequencing input: PBMCs or T cells enriched from blood (not recorded which). This TCR was recovered from a woman under 30 who had recovered from COVID-19.

DNA of the CDR3: TGTGCCAGCTCACCCACCTCCGGGAACTCCTACGAGCAGTACTTC. It is translated as CASSPTSGNSYEQYF. This sequence joins TRBV18 and TRBJ2-7; the D gene is possibly TRBD2 (5 bases). The CDR3 is 15 amino acids. Germline V lookup: CDR1 KGHSH, CDR2 LQKENI. The V and J ends lost 3 bases and 0 bases respectively, with 12 bases between them. Based on the CDR3 plus reference TRBV18 and TRBJ2-7, the full variable domain is NAGVMQNPRHLVRRRGQEARLRCSPMKGHSHVYWYRQLPEEGLKFMVYLQKENIIDESGMPKERFSAEFPKEGPSILRIQQVVRGDSAAYFCASSPTSGNSYEQYFGPGTRLTVT.